This T cell receptor beta chain was sequenced during a study of blood T cell repertoires in COVID-19. The study recruited people aged about 18 to 89 years across approximately 25 US areas. Sequenced by immunoSEQ multiplex PCR; TCRdb stores in-frame clones only, minus some. The table lists fewer than 250,000 clones, 80% to 90% of them singletons. Germline loops: CDR1 SEHNR, CDR2 FQNEAQ (reference sequence). This CDR3 is 16 amino acids long. The trim removed 1 base at V and 5 bases at J, leaving 6 bases unmatched. The chain uses TRBV7-9 and TRBJ2-5; 11 nucleotides match TRBD2. Sequencing was performed on PBMCs or T cells enriched from blood (not recorded which). This sequence was found in a woman in her thirties or forties with acute COVID-19. The CDR3 bases are TGTGCCAGCAGCTTAGGTGGTAGCGGGAGGGAGGAGACCCAGTACTTC. Its translation is CASSLGGSGREETQYF.